The next 17 T cell receptor beta chains were all read from a single sample in a study of shared clonotypes between healthy human individuals. TCRdb keeps only in-frame clones here, not all; method: immunoSEQ multiplex PCR. Among 600,000 to 750,000 clones listed, around 90% were seen once. The material sequenced was memory CD8+ T cells from PBMCs. As for subset: CD45RO+ cells pooled with CCR7-negative TemRA cells. The receptors derive from a man between 18 and 35 years old in good health. Some clones in this sample may be carry-over from other donors' samples.

The chain has TRBV11-2 and TRBJ1-4; D uncertain. V gave up 5 bases and J gave up 0 bases, with 10 bases separating them. The CDR3 covers 15 residues. The V gene's germline CDR1 is SGHAT and CDR2 FQNNGV. The CDR3 DNA reads TGTGCCAGCAGCCCACGCGTTGCAACTAATGAAAAACTGTTTTTT. It codes for CASSPRVATNEKLFF. Supplemented by reference TRBV11-2 and TRBJ1-4, the full variable domain reads EAGVAQSPRYKIIEKRQSVAFWCNPISGHATLYWYQQILGQGPKLLIQFQNNGVVDDSQLPKDRFSAERLKGVDSTLKIQPAKLEDSAVYLCASSPRVATNEKLFFGSGTQLSVL.

The rearrangement joins TRBV7-8 to TRBJ2-7, with 7 bases fitting TRBD2. In germline, CDR1 is SGHVS, CDR2 FQNEAQ. V shed 1 base, J shed 7 bases, and the junction held 25 bases outside the gene matches. The CDR3 length is 20 residues. CDR3 sequence reads: CASSLVLSGLSRGILLEQYF. CDR3 in DNA: TGTGCCAGCAGCTTAGTTCTTAGTGGCCTATCGCGGGGGATACTTTTGGAGCAGTACTTC.

V usage is TRBV29-1 and J usage is TRBJ1-1; D ambiguous. CDR3 length: 13 residues. Trimming stripped 6 bases from V and 1 base from J, with 12 bases between. CDR1 SQVTM and CDR2 ANQGSEA come from the germline V gene. This chain's CDR3 is CSVRSGGNTEAFF. CDR3 sequence (DNA): TGCAGCGTCCGCAGTGGTGGGAACACTGAAGCTTTCTTT.

Only a few counts were recorded for this clone. The V call is TRBV19, the J call TRBJ1-1; 8 bases agree with TRBD1. This CDR3 region has 15 residues. The germline V gene has CDR1 LNHDA and CDR2 SQIVND (reference sequence). The V and J ends lost 3 bases and 3 bases, in that order; junction bases with no gene match: 6. The CDR3 DNA follows: TGTGCCAGTAGTATCCTGGACAGGGTAGACACTGAAGCTTTCTTT. It translates to CASSILDRVDTEAFF.

This clone was counted once. The chain uses TRBV5-6 and TRBJ1-1; D may be TRBD1 (5 bases). Germline CDR1 reads SGHDT; CDR2 reads YYEEEE. Deletions cut 4 bases from V and 7 bases from J, with 8 bases between. The CDR3 spans 11 residues. The CDR3, as DNA: TGTGCCAGCAGCGACAGTGTTGAAGCTTTCTTT. Protein product: CASSDSVEAFF.

With respect to this clone: Mismatch with germline at one junction end may stem from a read error. The genes are TRBV5-1 and TRBJ2-2, with 9 bases lining up with TRBD1. Germline CDR1 is SGHRS and CDR2 is YFSETQ. The CDR3 totals 20 residues. The CDR3 reads CASRTRGTDRGPPNTGELFF. CDR3 in DNA: TGCGCTAGCAGAACGCGGGGAACGGACAGGGGCCCTCCGAACACCGGGGAGCTGTTTTTT.

J is TRBJ2-7 and V is TRBV10-1, with 11 bases that match TRBD2. This CDR3 is 21 amino acids long. The germline gives CDR1 WNHNN, CDR2 SYGVQD (reference sequence). With V trimmed by 3 bases and J by 6 bases, 25 bases remained unmatched. DNA for the CDR3: TGCGCCAGCAGTGACCGACCCCCCGGAACTAGCGGGAGTGGTGTGTGTGGCGAGCAGTACTTC. It specifies CASSDRPPGTSGSGVCGEQYF.

The V and J genes are TRBV5-8 and TRBJ2-7; D remains unclear. The CDR3 loop spans 13 amino acids. The V and J ends lost 1 base and 1 base respectively, with 6 bases between them. The V gene's germline CDR1 is SGHTS and CDR2 YDEGEE. The CDR3 nucleotides are TGTGCCAGCAGCTTGCGGCAGTCCTACGAGCAGTACTTC. It is translated as CASSLRQSYEQYF.

This chain uses TRBV29-1 with TRBJ1-3; tentative D call: TRBD1 (5 bases). Germline V CDR1 and CDR2: SQVTM, ANQGSEA. V lost 8 bases, J lost 2 bases, and 19 bases lay in between. This CDR3 region has 15 residues. The CDR3 DNA sequence: TGCAGCTTTATAGGGTGGGGCCCGACTGGAAACACCATATATTTT. This encodes CSFIGWGPTGNTIYF.

The rearrangement uses TRBV6-5 and TRBJ2-7; the D gene is possibly TRBD2 (6 bases). V lost 5 bases and J lost 5, with 13 bases in between. Germline V CDR1 and CDR2: MNHEY, SVGAGI. CDR3 length equals 13 residues. CDR3 nucleotide sequence: TGTGCCAGCAGTGAAAGGAGGGAGGACGAGCAGTACTTC. Amino acids: CASSERREDEQYF.

The chain is built from TRBV6-6 and TRBJ2-3; 9 bases agree with TRBD2. Losses at the gene ends were 6 bases for V and 0 bases for J; bases not matched to a gene: 7. The CDR3 totals 16 residues. The germline V gene has CDR1 MNHNY and CDR2 SVGAGI (reference sequence). CDR3 sequence (DNA): TGTGCCAGCAGCGACCCACTAGCGGGCAGCACAGATACGCAGTATTTT. This codes for CASSDPLAGSTDTQYF.

Regarding this clone: This CDR3 is also generated by other DNA sequences in the sample. This chain links TRBV28 with TRBJ1-4; D gene ambiguous. The V end was cut by 2 bases, the J end by 7 bases, with 2 bases between. The length of the CDR3 is 11 residues. CDR1 is MDHEN and CDR2 is SYDVKM in the germline V gene. CDR3 DNA: TGTGCCAGCAGTTTAGGTGAAAAACTGTTTTTT. Protein product: CASSLGEKLFF.

This clone was seen a single time. CDR3 region: CAGEESTGELFF. In nucleotides, the CDR3 is TGTGCCGGGGAGGAGAGCACCGGGGAGCTGTTTTTT. V is TRBV30 and J is TRBJ2-2; TRBD2 is a possible D gene (6 bases). V was clipped by 8 bases and J by 4 bases, with 11 bases between them. Germline CDR1 is GTSNPN and CDR2 is SVGIG (reference sequence). CDR3 length equals 12 residues.

CDR3: CAWSVKTFSGANVLTF. For the CDR3, the DNA is TGTGCCTGGAGTGTAAAGACCTTCTCTGGGGCCAACGTCCTGACTTTC. The genes are TRBV30 and TRBJ2-6; D unresolved. V was pared by 0 bases and J by 0 bases, with 9 bases between. CDR3 length: 16 residues. Germline V gene data show CDR1 as GTSNPN and CDR2 as SVGIG (reference sequence).

This rearrangement joins TRBV27 to TRBJ2-7, with TRBD2 identical over 10 bases. CDR1 and CDR2 from the germline V gene are MNHEY and SMNVEV (reference sequence). V lost 6 bases to trimming and J lost 1 base; unmatched junction nucleotides: 6. This CDR3 comprises 15 residues. CDR3 protein: CASRLGLAVSYEQYF. The CDR3 coding sequence is TGTGCCAGCAGGCTAGGACTAGCGGTATCCTACGAGCAGTACTTC.

V and J are TRBV7-4 and TRBJ1-5; D is unclear. Germline V gives CDR1 SGHVT, CDR2 SQSDAQ. The germline V and J ends were trimmed by 1 base and 4 bases, with 5 bases remaining between them. The CDR3 sequence is 13 residues long. In DNA form, the CDR3 reads TGTGCCAGCAGCTTAGTTGAGAATCAGCCCCAGCATTTT. Translating it yields CASSLVENQPQHF.

The DNA for the CDR3 is TGTGCCAGTAGTTTAACAGGGGGACAAAATGAGCAGTTCTTC. It specifies CASSLTGGQNEQFF. This rearrangement joins TRBV19 to TRBJ2-1; TRBD1 matches 8 bases. With V trimmed by 5 bases and J by 7 bases, 7 bases remained unmatched. The CDR3 consists of 14 residues. The germline V gene encodes CDR1 LNHDA and CDR2 SQIVND (reference sequence). Full variable domain (outside the CDR3, taken from reference TRBV19 and TRBJ2-1): DGGITQSPKYLFRKEGQNVTLSCEQNLNHDAMYWYRQDPGQGLRLIYYSQIVNDFQKGDIAEGYSVSREKKESFPLTVTSAQKNPTAFYLCASSLTGGQNEQFFGPGTRLTVL.